Listed below are T cell receptor beta chains from one sample, sequenced in a study of blood T cell repertoires in COVID-19. Profiling relied on immunoSEQ multiplex PCR, and the TCRdb table lists in-frame clones only, not all of them. The sample records about 270,000 clones, about four fifths being singletons. Sequenced input: peripheral blood. The receptors originated from a woman under 30 with acute or convalescent COVID-19. Each CDR3 is given with its conserved first and last residue. The order of the fields is J gene, V gene, CDR3 protein.

j_call: TRBJ2-5
v_call: TRBV23-1
cdr3_aa: CASSRGRELKETQYF

j_call: TRBJ1-2
v_call: TRBV19
cdr3_aa: CASSISTNYGYTF

j_call: TRBJ1-5
v_call: TRBV30
cdr3_aa: CAWSVTARQPQHF

j_call: TRBJ2-7
v_call: TRBV6-6
cdr3_aa: CASSFSSYEQYF

j_call: TRBJ2-1
v_call: TRBV7-2
cdr3_aa: CASSLVTSGYNEQFF

j_call: TRBJ1-2
v_call: TRBV5-1
cdr3_aa: CASSLLTDYGYTF

j_call: TRBJ1-1
v_call: TRBV12-3/TRBV12-4
cdr3_aa: CASSGQLNTEAFF

j_call: TRBJ1-2
v_call: TRBV7-8
cdr3_aa: CASSLRGHNANYGYTF

j_call: TRBJ1-6
v_call: TRBV7-9
cdr3_aa: CATRREDSPLHF

j_call: TRBJ2-2
v_call: TRBV2
cdr3_aa: CASAGLRERVGELFF

j_call: TRBJ2-1
v_call: TRBV29-1
cdr3_aa: CSLRDRGLGEQFF

j_call: TRBJ2-4
v_call: TRBV6-2/TRBV6-3
cdr3_aa: CASSYGQGAAKNIQYF

j_call: TRBJ2-1
v_call: TRBV5-4
cdr3_aa: CASSERDSNNEQFF

j_call: TRBJ2-3
v_call: TRBV5-6
cdr3_aa: CASSWGQGLTPQYF

j_call: TRBJ2-1
v_call: TRBV27
cdr3_aa: CASSFPGQGLYNEQFF

j_call: TRBJ2-3
v_call: TRBV5-4
cdr3_aa: CASSSQQGTTDTQYF